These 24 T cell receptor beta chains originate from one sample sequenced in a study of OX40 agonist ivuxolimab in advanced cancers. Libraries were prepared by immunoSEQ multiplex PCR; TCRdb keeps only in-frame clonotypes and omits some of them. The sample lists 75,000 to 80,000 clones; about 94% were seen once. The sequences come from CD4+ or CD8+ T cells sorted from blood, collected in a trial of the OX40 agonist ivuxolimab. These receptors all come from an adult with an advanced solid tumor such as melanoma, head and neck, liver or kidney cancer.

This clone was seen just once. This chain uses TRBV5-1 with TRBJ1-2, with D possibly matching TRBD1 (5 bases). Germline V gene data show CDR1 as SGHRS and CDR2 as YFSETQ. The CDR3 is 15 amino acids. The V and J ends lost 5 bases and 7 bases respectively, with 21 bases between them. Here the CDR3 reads CASSSDPEGFGGYTF. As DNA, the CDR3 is TGCGCCAGCAGTTCGGACCCAGAGGGGTTTGGTGGCTACACCTTC.

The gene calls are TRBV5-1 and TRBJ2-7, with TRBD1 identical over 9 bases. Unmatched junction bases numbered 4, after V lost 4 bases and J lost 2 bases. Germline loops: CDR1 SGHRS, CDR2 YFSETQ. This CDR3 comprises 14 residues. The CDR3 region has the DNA TGCGCCAGCAGCCTGGGACAGGGAGCCTACGAGCAGTACTTC. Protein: CASSLGQGAYEQYF.

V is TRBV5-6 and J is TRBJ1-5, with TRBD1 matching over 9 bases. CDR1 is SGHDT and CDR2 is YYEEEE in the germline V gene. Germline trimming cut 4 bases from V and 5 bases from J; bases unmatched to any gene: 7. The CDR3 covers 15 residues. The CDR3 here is CASSVGTGWYQPQHF. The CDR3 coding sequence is TGTGCCAGCAGCGTAGGGACAGGGTGGTATCAGCCCCAGCATTTT.

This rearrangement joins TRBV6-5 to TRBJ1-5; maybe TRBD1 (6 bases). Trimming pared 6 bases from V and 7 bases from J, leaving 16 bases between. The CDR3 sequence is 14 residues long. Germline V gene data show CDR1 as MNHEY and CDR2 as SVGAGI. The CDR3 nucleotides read TGTGCCAGCAGCCACTCCGGACAGATCCAGCCCCAGCATTTT. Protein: CASSHSGQIQPQHF.

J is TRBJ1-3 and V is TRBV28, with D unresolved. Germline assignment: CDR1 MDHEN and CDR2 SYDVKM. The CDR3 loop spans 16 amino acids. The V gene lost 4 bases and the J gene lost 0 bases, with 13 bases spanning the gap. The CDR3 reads CASSSLSAPSGNTIYF. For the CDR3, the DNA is TGTGCCAGCAGTTCGTTGTCCGCCCCCTCTGGAAACACCATATATTTT. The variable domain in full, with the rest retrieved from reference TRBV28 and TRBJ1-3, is DVKVTQSSRYLVKRTGEKVFLECVQDMDHENMFWYRQDPGLGLRLIYFSYDVKMKEKGDIPEGYSVSREKKERFSLILESASTNQTSMYLCASSSLSAPSGNTIYFGEGSWLTVV.

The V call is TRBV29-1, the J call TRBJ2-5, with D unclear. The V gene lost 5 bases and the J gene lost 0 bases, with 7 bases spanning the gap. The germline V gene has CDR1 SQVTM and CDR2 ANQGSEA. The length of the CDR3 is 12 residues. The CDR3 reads CSVLSYQETQYF. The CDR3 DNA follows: TGCAGCGTTCTGTCTTACCAAGAGACCCAGTACTTC.

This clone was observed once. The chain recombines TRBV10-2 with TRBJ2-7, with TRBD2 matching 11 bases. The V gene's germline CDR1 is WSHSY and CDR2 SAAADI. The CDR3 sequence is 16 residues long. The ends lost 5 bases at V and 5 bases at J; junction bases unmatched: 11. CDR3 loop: CASSMTSGDPRDEQYF. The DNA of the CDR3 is TGCGCCAGCAGTATGACTAGCGGGGATCCCCGGGACGAGCAGTACTTC.

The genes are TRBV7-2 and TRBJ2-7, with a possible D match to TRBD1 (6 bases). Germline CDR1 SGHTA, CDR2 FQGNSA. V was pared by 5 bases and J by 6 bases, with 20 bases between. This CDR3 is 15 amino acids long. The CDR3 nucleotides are TGTGCCAGCAGCCCAGGGCTGGGACAAAATCGCGAGCAGTACTTC. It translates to CASSPGLGQNREQYF.

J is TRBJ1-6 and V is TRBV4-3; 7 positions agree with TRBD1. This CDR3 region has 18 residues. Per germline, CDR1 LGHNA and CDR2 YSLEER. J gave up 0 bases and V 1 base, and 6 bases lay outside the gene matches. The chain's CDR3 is CASSQGPTGSSYNSPLHF. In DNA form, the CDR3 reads TGCGCCAGCAGCCAAGGGCCGACAGGGAGCTCCTATAATTCACCCCTCCACTTT.

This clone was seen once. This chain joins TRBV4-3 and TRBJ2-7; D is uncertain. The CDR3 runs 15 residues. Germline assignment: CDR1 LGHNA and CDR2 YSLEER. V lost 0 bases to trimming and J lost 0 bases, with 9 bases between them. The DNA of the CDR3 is TGCGCCAGCAGCCAAGATCCCAGGAGCTCCTACGAGCAGTACTTC. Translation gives CASSQDPRSSYEQYF.

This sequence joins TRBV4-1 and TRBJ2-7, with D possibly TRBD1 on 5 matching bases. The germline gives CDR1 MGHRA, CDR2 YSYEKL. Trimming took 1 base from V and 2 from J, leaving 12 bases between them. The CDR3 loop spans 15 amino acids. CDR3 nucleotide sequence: TGCGCCAGCAGCCAAGGTCCAGGGAAACCCTACGAGCAGTACTTC. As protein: CASSQGPGKPYEQYF.

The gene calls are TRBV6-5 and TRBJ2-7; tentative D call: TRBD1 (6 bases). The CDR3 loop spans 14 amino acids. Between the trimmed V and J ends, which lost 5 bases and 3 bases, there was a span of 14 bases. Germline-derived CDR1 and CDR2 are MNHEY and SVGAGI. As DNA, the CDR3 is TGTGCCAGCAGTCACTACAGGGCCGACTACGAGCAGTACTTC. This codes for CASSHYRADYEQYF.

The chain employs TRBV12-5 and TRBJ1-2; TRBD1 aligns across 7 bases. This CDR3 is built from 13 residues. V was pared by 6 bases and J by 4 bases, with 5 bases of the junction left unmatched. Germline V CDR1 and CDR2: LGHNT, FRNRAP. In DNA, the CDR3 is TGTGCTAGTGGCCCCCAGGGGGTCTATGGCTACACCTTC. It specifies CASGPQGVYGYTF. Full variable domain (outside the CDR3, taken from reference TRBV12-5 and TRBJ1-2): DARVTQTPRHKVTEMGQEVTMRCQPILGHNTVFWYRQTMMQGLELLAYFRNRAPLDDSGMPKDRFSAEMPDATLATLKIQPSEPRDSAVYFCASGPQGVYGYTFGSGTRLTVV.

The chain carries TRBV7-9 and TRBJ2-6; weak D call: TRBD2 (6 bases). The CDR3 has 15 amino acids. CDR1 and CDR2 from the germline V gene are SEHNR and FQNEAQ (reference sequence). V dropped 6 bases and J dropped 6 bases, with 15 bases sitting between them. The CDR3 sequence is CASRLLGGTANVLTF. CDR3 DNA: TGTGCCAGCAGATTACTAGGAGGGACGGCCAACGTCCTGACTTTC. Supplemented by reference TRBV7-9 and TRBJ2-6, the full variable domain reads DTGVSQNPRHKITKRGQNVTFRCDPISEHNRLYWYRQTLGQGPEFLTYFQNEAQLEKSRLLSDRFSAERPKGSFSTLEIQRTEQGDSAMYLCASRLLGGTANVLTFGAGSRLTVL.

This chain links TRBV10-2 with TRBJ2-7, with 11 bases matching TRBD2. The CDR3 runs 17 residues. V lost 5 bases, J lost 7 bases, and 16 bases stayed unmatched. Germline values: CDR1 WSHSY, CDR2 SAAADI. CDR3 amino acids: CASSFHSGRAPATEQYF. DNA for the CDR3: TGCGCCAGCAGTTTTCATAGCGGGAGGGCCCCCGCTACGGAGCAGTACTTC.

CDR3 in DNA: TGTGCCAGCAGTTCCCGGGGACAGGGGGCCGGTCAGCCCCAGCATTTT. As protein: CASSSRGQGAGQPQHF. This chain connects TRBV28 to TRBJ1-5, with 12 bases that match TRBD1. Looked up from germline, CDR1 is MDHEN and CDR2 is SYDVKM. The CDR3 is made up of 16 amino acids. With V trimmed by 4 bases and J by 6 bases, 7 bases remained unmatched.

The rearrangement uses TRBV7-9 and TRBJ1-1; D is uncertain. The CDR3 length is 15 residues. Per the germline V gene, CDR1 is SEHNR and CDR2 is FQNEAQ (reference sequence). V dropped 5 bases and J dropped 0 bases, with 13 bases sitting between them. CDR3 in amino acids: CASSPDRYLNTEAFF. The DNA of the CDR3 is TGTGCCAGCAGCCCAGACCGCTACTTGAACACTGAAGCTTTCTTT.

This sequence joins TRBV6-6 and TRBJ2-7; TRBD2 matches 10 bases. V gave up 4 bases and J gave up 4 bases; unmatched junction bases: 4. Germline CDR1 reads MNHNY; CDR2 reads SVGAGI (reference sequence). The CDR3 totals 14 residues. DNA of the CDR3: TGTGCCAGCAGTTTTTCTAGCGGGGGTTACGAGCAGTACTTC. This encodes CASSFSSGGYEQYF.

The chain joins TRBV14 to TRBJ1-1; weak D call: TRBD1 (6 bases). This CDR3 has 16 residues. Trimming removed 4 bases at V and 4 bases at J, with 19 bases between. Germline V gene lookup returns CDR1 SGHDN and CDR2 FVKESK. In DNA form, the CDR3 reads TGTGCCAGCAGCCTAGGCAGGGGCGAGTGGACCACTGAAGCTTTCTTT. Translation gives CASSLGRGEWTTEAFF.

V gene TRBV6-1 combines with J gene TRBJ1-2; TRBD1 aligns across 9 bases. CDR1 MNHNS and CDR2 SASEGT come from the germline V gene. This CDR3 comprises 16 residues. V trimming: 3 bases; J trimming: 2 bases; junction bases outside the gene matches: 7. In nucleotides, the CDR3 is TGTGCCAGCAGTGATCGGGACAGGGATACCAACTATGGCTACACCTTC. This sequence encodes CASSDRDRDTNYGYTF.

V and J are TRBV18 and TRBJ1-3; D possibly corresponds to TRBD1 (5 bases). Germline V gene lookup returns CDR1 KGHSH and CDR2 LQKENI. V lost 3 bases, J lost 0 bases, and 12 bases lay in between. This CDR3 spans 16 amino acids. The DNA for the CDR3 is TGTGCCAGCTCACCGGGCAGGGAGAGCTCTGGAAACACCATATATTTT. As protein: CASSPGRESSGNTIYF.

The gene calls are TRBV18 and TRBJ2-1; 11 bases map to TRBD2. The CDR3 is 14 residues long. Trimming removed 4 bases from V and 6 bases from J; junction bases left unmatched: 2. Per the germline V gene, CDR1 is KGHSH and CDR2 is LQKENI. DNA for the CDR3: TGTGCCAGCTCACTAGCGGGAGGGGTCAATGAGCAGTTCTTC. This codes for CASSLAGGVNEQFF. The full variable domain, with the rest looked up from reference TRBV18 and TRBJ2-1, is NAGVMQNPRHLVRRRGQEARLRCSPMKGHSHVYWYRQLPEEGLKFMVYLQKENIIDESGMPKERFSAEFPKEGPSILRIQQVVRGDSAAYFCASSLAGGVNEQFFGPGTRLTVL.

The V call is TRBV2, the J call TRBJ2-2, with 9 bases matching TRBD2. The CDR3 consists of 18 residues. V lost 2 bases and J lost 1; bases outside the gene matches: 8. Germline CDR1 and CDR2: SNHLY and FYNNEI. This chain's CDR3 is CASSEFETSGENTGELFF. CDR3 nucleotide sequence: TGTGCCAGCAGTGAATTCGAGACTAGCGGAGAGAACACCGGGGAGCTGTTTTTT.

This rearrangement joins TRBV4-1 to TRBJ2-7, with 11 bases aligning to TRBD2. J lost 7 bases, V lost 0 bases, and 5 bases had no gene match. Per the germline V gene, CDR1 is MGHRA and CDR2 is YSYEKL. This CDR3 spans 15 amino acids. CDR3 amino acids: CASSQDPGLAVEQYF. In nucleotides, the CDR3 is TGCGCCAGCAGCCAAGATCCGGGACTAGCGGTTGAGCAGTACTTC.